This T cell receptor beta chain was retrieved from a study of blood T cell repertoires in COVID-19. For the study at large: Sites across the United States, Italy and Spain contributed samples from acute and convalescent COVID-19. The analysed material was cDNA or gDNA that came from T cells, B-cell-depleted T cells, or PBMCs.

Original processing methods: Quantification of nucleated cells was approximated via reference gene primer amplification. This table comes from immunoSEQ multiplex PCR, and its TCRdb copy is limited to in-frame clones, with some not included. D and trimming come from the DNA, and the V and J calls and clone size come from that table. This sample has about 240,000 clones, with about nine tenths found just once. This CDR3 has 16 residues. The germline CDR1 and CDR2 sequences are SGHVS and FQNEAQ. The V end lost 5 bases, the J end lost 0 bases, and 15 bases lay between the germline ends. Input material: peripheral blood. This clonotype originated in a man in his fifties or sixties with acute or convalescent COVID-19. The chain carries TRBV7-8 and TRBJ2-3; D possibly corresponds to TRBD2 (5 bases). CDR3 coding DNA: TGTGCCAGCAGCGTAGTTGCCGGACTTAGCACAGATACGCAGTATTTT. Protein product: CASSVVAGLSTDTQYF.